This T cell receptor (beta chain) was obtained from a study of graft-versus-host responses after intestinal transplantation. Study summary: Every recipient had anti-thymocyte globulin induction and roughly three years of tacrolimus plus steroids.

With regard to this clone: The antigen remains unidentified.

Findings and limits, study-wide: High graft-versus-host to host-versus-graft clonal ratios were found in allografts of patients who had graft-donor T cell macrochimerism. Early declines in HvG clones that occurred post-transplant were associated with peak circulating GvH clone levels. The recipient marrow held GvH clones, and some of them showed up first in ileum or blood.

The CDR3 spans 13 residues. V was pared by 5 bases and J by 7 bases, with 12 bases between. The germline V gene has CDR1 MNHNS and CDR2 SASEGT. Generated by immunoSEQ multiplex PCR, the TCRdb table keeps only in-frame clones and is missing some. Altogether around 110,000 clones are present, approximately 94% being singletons, with the ten largest covering roughly 0.24%. V usage is TRBV6-1 and J usage is TRBJ1-5; tentatively, D is TRBD1 (6 bases). The sample here was unstimulated CD4+ T cells sorted from spleen or lymph node cells, taken before transplant. This receptor was obtained from a human donor who was the organ donor for an intestinal transplant. CDR3 loop: CASSTGRAQPQHF. For the CDR3, the DNA is TGTGCCAGCAGTACAGGGAGGGCACAGCCCCAGCATTTT.